This T cell receptor beta chain is drawn from a study of spatial heterogeneity in lung cancer (dated by TCRdb to the late 2010s). Notes on the research overall: Beta-chain transcripts were consistently detected in greater numbers than alpha-chain transcripts, which likely reflected higher beta-chain transcript abundance. A strong correlation was found between TCR transcript counts in tumor regions and a T cell transcriptional module score from matched bulk RNA-seq. In the raw uncorrected reads, each unique combination of TCR and UMI appeared more than ten times on average. In non-small cell lung cancer, the study made a quantitative comparison of TCR alpha and beta repertoires among multiple tumor regions, matched nontumor lung and blood. The study linked features of the TCR repertoire to counts of nonsynonymous mutations, which were determined by whole-exome sequencing of tumor tissue. At surgery, both alpha and beta chains were TCR-sequenced in approximately 210 tumor regions, fewer than 85 matched nontumor lung samples and a few dozen PBMC samples.

The paper's findings and limits, for the study overall: Counts of ubiquitous and regional expanded TCRs correlated with counts of ubiquitous and regional nonsynonymous mutations, respectively. Additional single-cell paired TCR alpha and beta sequencing was considered necessary to confirm, at a functional level, the hypothesis that regional TCRs recognize regional mutations. A correlation was observed between the number of expanded intratumoral alpha and beta TCRs and the tumor nonsynonymous mutation count. Estimated TCR-seq coverage of tumor T cells was only around 6.7% for alpha chains and about 14% for beta chains.

Ends trimmed: V by 6 bases, J by 1 base; bases unmatched to a gene: 6. Taken from the germline V gene, the CDR1 and CDR2 loops are LGHNT and FRNRAP. Counted from cysteine to phenylalanine, this CDR3 has 16 amino acids. Of the read, only the CDR3 DNA is kept; its 48 bases are in frame from base 1. The sample's time point label, in plain terms: sample taken at primary tumor resection. The donors were approximately 70 patients from the lung TRACERx cohort who had early-stage, untreated non-small cell lung cancer. For TCR sequencing, whole RNA was extracted from tumor and nontumor lung tissue, or from cryopreserved PBMC samples, and no cell sorting was done. Only patients with enough RNA available from two or more tumor regions were chosen for TCR sequencing. Tumor and adjacent nontumor lung specimens were reviewed by a lung pathologist before selection. Library preparation was by 5' RACE. Sequencing relied on a NextSeq 500. In the TCR library protocol, a unique molecular identifier was attached to each TCR cDNA molecule so that PCR and sequencing errors could be corrected. The study's processing was this. TCR identification, UMI-based error correction and CDR3 extraction were performed with Decombinator tools. TCRs above a frequency of 2 per 1,000, corresponding to the top 1% of the tumor frequency distribution, were defined as expanded. Expanded tumor TCRs statistically deemed absent (corrected P<0.05) from at least one tumor region were classed as regional, and all other expanded tumor TCRs were classed as ubiquitous. Rényi diversity was computed with the R vegan package after subsampling each repertoire 100 times to 5,000 TCRs. CDR3 similarity networks were built from amino acid triplet string-kernel similarity, with CDR3s being connected when pairwise similarity was above 0.82. TCRdb reprocessed the public reads (quality trimming at Q25 with fastp, clone calling with MiXCR) and kept in-frame beta chains. Rows are unified per CDR3 protein, each entry keeping the most common DNA and genes. The V and J calls were not made by the authors but by TCRdb's processing. This sample holds nearly 11,000 distinct CDR3 sequences; less than 5.5% were observed only once. Jointly, the top ten make up roughly 12% of the sample.

This clonotype came up many times. What this receptor recognizes is not known. Qualities for individual bases were not recorded, and no much larger clone is one base off. Because the library targeted alpha chains, this beta chain is an off-target read whose size means little. Recombination linked TRBV12-5 to TRBJ2-5; 12 bases in between match TRBD2. The sequence came from a male donor with early-stage non-small cell lung cancer. The material sequenced was lung tumor tissue, taken at surgery. The CDR3 is CASGGTSGGPQETQYF. The sequenced DNA: TGTGCTAGTGGGGGAACTAGCGGGGGGCCCCAAGAGACCCAGTACTTC. The reference TRBV12-5 and TRBJ2-5 proteins fill in what lies around the CDR3, so the full variable domain reads DARVTQTPRHKVTEMGQEVTMRCQPILGHNTVFWYRQTMMQGLELLAYFRNRAPLDDSGMPKDRFSAEMPDATLATLKIQPSEPRDSAVYFCASGGTSGGPQETQYFGPGTRLLVL.